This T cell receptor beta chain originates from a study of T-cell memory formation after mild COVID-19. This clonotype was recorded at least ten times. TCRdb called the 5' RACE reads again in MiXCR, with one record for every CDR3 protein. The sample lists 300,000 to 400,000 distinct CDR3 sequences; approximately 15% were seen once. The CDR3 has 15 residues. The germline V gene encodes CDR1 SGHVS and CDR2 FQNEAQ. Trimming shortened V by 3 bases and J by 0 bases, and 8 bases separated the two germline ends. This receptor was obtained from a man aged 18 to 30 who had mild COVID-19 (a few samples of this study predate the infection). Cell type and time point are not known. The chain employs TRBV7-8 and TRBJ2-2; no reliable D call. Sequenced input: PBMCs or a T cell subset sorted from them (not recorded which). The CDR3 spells CASSFPVTNTGELFF. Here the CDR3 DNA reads TGTGCCAGCAGCTTTCCTGTTACGAACACCGGGGAGCTGTTTTTT.